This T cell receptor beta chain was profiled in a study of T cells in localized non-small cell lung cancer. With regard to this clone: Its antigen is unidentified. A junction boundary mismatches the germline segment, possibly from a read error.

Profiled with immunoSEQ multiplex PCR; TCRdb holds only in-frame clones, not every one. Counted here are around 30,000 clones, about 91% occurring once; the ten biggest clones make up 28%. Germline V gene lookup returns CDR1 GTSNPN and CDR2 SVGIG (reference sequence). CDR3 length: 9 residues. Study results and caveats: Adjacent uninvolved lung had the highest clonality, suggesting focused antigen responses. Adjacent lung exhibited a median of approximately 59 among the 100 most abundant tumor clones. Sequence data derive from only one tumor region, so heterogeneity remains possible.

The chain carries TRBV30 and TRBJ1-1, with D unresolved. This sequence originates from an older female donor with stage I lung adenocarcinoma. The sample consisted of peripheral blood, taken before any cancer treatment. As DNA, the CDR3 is TGTGCCTGGAGCGTTCCCGGGGTCTTT. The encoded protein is CAWSVPGVF.